This TCR beta chain derives from a study of cytomegalovirus exposure and HLA in healthy donors. This CDR3 has 15 amino acids. Losses at the gene ends were 6 bases for V and 5 bases for J; bases not matched to a gene: 6. Germline values: CDR1 MNHEY, CDR2 SVGAGI. PCR primers comprised 60 Vbeta and 13 Jbeta primers. This table comes from immunoSEQ multiplex PCR, and its TCRdb copy is limited to in-frame clones, with some not included. Among some 180,000 clones listed, approximately 80% were seen once. V is TRBV6-5 and J is TRBJ2-5; TRBD2 aligns across 13 bases. Sequencing was performed on PBMCs. The sequence was collected from a man between 40 and 49 years old in good health and CMV-seropositive. The CDR3 nucleotides are TGTGCCAGCAGCCACGGGACTAGCGGGAAGGAGACCCAGTACTTC. It is translated as CASSHGTSGKETQYF.